This T cell receptor beta chain came from a study of T-cell memory formation after mild COVID-19 (dated by TCRdb to about 2021). A note on the overall study: TCR sequence clusters from the two donors were found to be largely donor specific. The cohort comprised two young, previously healthy adult volunteers, one female and one male. Longitudinal TCRalpha and TCRbeta repertoire sequencing tracked T-cell clones expanding and contracting after mild COVID-19 in two donors. Overall study results and their limits: Only two mild cases were covered in the study, and larger cohorts including severe cases with pre-infection samples were considered necessary. SARS-CoV-2 specificity was not confirmed for the second-wave clones peaking on day 37. Some responding clones were detected in pre-infection memory, which suggested that pre-existing cross-reactive memory T cells had joined the SARS-CoV-2 response. Contracting CD4+ clones turned up mainly in the CM and EM memory subsets, whereas EMRA was where CD8+ clones were enriched. Clones contracting from day 15 to 85 had balanced CD4/CD8 phenotypes, while a second wave expanding from day 15 to 37 was biased towards CD4+.

From a lookup of the germline V gene, CDR1 and CDR2 are SGHTA and FQGNSA. Here V drops 7 bases and J drops 2 bases, and the junction holds 6 bases not matched to any gene. The CDR3 holds 17 amino acids from the cysteine to the phenylalanine. Solely the CDR3 DNA is kept, with 51 bases framed from the first base. This clonotype was seen more than once but under ten times. No antigen is known for it. Nothing much larger sits one base from this clone, and base qualities are not available. The listed sequencing device is Illumina NovaSeq 6000. TCRalpha and TCRbeta cDNA libraries were built by 5'RACE with constant-segment primers, adding sample barcodes and unique molecular identifiers. RNA was extracted from every sample with Trizol reagent. Amplification of the libraries took two PCR steps, and the second step added a second sample barcode plus Illumina TruSeq adapters. Sequencing of the libraries was done on an Illumina NovaSeq, producing 2 x 150 bp paired-end reads. Per the authors' processing: With migec v1.2.7, reads were demultiplexed and then collapsed into UMI-guided consensus sequences. Using mixcr v2.1.11, the UMI consensuses were aligned to TRA and TRB V and J templates and assembled into clonotypes. A clonotype was counted as expanded or contracted only when both edgeR and NoisET called the clonotype significant, with the noise models trained on biological replicates. For edgeR calls, the cutoffs were a false discovery rate-adjusted p below 0.01 and a log2 fold-change threshold of 1. As an exploratory analysis of dynamics, max-normalized trajectories of the 1000 most abundant clonotypes were examined with PCA combined with hierarchical clustering. Separately sequenced CD4+ and CD8+ repertoires were used to assign a CD4 or CD8 phenotype to each responding clone. The public reads were reanalyzed by TCRdb: fastp trimming at Q25, MiXCR alignment, in-frame beta chains only. Here each entry gathers all rows of one CDR3 protein and keeps the most common genes and DNA. The V and J calls here are based on TCRdb, not the publication. This sample lists over 55,000 distinct CDR3 sequences; 8% to 9.5% were detected once. The ten largest clones represent less than 1.5% of the sample.

Ficoll-Paque density gradient centrifugation was the method used to isolate PBMCs. This receptor was obtained from a young man who had mild COVID-19 (a few samples of this study predate the infection). The sample titles of this study are shuffled in the database, so cell type and time point are left out; the donor was told from shared clones. Sample: PBMCs or a T cell subset sorted from them (not recorded which). Recombination linked TRBV7-2 to TRBJ2-3; the junction holds 16 bases that match TRBD2. The nucleotide sequence reads as follows: TGTGCCAGCAACCGCGGGACTAGCGGGGGGGCCACAGATACGCAGTATTTT. The encoded protein is CASNRGTSGGATDTQYF.